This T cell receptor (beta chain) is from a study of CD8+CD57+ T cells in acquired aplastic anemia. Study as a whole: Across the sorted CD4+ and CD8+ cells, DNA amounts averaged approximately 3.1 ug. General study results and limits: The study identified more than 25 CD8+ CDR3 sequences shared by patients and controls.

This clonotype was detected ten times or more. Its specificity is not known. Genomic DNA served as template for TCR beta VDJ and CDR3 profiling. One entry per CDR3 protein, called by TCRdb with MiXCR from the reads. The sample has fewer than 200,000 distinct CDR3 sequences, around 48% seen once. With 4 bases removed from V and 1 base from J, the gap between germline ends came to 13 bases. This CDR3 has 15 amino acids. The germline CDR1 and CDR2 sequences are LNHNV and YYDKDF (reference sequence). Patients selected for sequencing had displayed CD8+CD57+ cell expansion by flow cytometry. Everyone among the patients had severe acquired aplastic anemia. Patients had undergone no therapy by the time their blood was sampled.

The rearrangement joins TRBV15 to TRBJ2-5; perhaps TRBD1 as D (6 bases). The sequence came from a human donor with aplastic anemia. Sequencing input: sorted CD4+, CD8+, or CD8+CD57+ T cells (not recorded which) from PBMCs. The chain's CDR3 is CATSTAQGIQETQYF. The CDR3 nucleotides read TGTGCCACCAGCACCGCCCAGGGGATCCAAGAGACCCAGTACTTC.